This TCR beta chain was retrieved from a study of blood T cell repertoires in COVID-19. Study overall: Samples taken during acute and convalescent COVID-19 were collected in the United States, Italy and Spain. T cells, B-cell-depleted T cells, or PBMCs supplied cDNA or gDNA.

Seattle researchers signed up patients amid active infection and tracked them longitudinally. As handled by the study authors: Amplifying reference gene primers gave estimates of nucleated cell counts. The method was immunoSEQ multiplex PCR; TCRdb's version includes in-frame clones alone and lacks a portion of them. The DNA was the basis for D and trimming; V, J and clone size are from that table. The sample carries 150,000 to 180,000 clones, more than 75% recorded once. The sample consisted of peripheral blood. This clonotype was obtained from a woman in her sixties or seventies with COVID-19, enrolled during active disease.

In DNA form, the CDR3 reads TGCGCCAGCAGCTCGATTACAGGGGGAACTAACTATGGCTACACCTTC. Translated, it gives CASSSITGGTNYGYTF. This rearrangement joins TRBV5-1 to TRBJ1-2; 8 positions agree with TRBD1. This CDR3 spans 16 amino acids. CDR1 SGHRS and CDR2 YFSETQ come from the germline V gene. V was clipped by 3 bases and J by 0 bases; unmatched bases: 7. Looking up the rest from reference TRBV5-1 and TRBJ1-2 gives the full variable domain: KAGVTQTPRYLIKTRGQQVTLSCSPISGHRSVSWYQQTPGQGLQFLFEYFSETQRNKGNFPGRFSGRQFSNSRSEMNVSTLELGDSALYLCASSSITGGTNYGYTFGSGTRLTVV.